This T cell receptor (beta chain) was retrieved from a study of blood T cell repertoires in COVID-19 (dated by TCRdb to 2020 to 2022). The study in broad terms: Samples from collaborators originated in the United States, Italy and Spain and spanned both the acute and convalescent phases of COVID-19. The samples were drawn from two sources: the first 160 participants of the ongoing ImmuneRACE study, and 1,254 subjects contributed by 6 global collaborators. Nearly every sample came with metadata listing a de-identified subject ID, COVID-19 status, age in years and sex. The dataset comprised deeply sampled blood TCRbeta repertoires from subjects exposed to, actively infected with, or recovered from COVID-19. HLA class I and class II types, where available, came from metadata supplied by the sample provider rather than from assay-based typing. The repertoires were made available in a free public database intended to serve as a resource for research on the immune response to SARS-CoV-2. The prospective study material was composed of cDNA or gDNA derived from T cells, B-cell-depleted T cells, or PBMCs.

This clone was seen a few times. Its antigen is not yet known. No quality values exist for individual bases; no much larger clone is one base distant. The CDR3 contains 15 residues, cysteine and phenylalanine counted. Only CDR3 DNA is held: 45 bases, read in frame from base 1. The junction carries 9 bases between V and J, which are trimmed by 1 base and 0 bases respectively. CDR1 and CDR2, per the germline V gene (reference sequence), are LNHNV and YYDKDF. TCRbeta CDR3 regions were amplified from genomic DNA using the immunoSEQ Assay, a bias-controlled multiplex PCR. As for the authors' bioinformatics: Within the assay, amplification of reference gene primers was used to estimate how many nucleated cells each sample contained. To quantify the absolute abundance of each unique TCRbeta CDR3 rearrangement, sequence reads were collapsed and filtered. For each sample, productive Simpson clonality was calculated as the square root of Simpson's diversity index across productive rearrangements. The table was pulled from immuneACCESS by TCRdb, which kept in-frame rearrangements only. Such tables lose some clones; where checked, under half of the loss comes from unresolved V genes, and the rest has no known cause. Clone size and the V and J calls come from that table; the DNA yielded D and trimming. This sample gives about 140,000 clones in total; around 72% of them show up just once. More than 1.5% of the sample comes from the top ten.

Each collaborating institution followed its own protocols to collect whole blood in K2EDTA tubes. For TCRbeta analysis, collaborators shipped samples as frozen whole blood, isolated PBMCs, or DNA extracted from either of those sample types. Overall study outcomes, separate from this receptor: Clinical and demographic metadata were provided uncurated, with the amount varying by source and participant.

Sequencing was done on a sample of peripheral blood. This receptor was identified in a woman between 55 and 75 years old with acute or convalescent COVID-19. The chain is encoded by TRBV15 joined to TRBJ1-1; the D segment cannot be called with confidence. The bases are TGTGCCACCAGCAGAGCCCGCTCGGTGAACACTGAAGCTTTCTTT. It encodes CATSRARSVNTEAFF. Extended through the reference TRBV15 and TRBJ1-1 proteins, this CDR3 yields the full variable domain: DAMVIQNPRYQVTQFGKPVTLSCSQTLNHNVMYWYQQKSSQAPKLLFHYYDKDFNNEADTPDNFQSRRPNTSFCFLDIRSPGLGDTAMYLCATSRARSVNTEAFFGQGTRLTVV.